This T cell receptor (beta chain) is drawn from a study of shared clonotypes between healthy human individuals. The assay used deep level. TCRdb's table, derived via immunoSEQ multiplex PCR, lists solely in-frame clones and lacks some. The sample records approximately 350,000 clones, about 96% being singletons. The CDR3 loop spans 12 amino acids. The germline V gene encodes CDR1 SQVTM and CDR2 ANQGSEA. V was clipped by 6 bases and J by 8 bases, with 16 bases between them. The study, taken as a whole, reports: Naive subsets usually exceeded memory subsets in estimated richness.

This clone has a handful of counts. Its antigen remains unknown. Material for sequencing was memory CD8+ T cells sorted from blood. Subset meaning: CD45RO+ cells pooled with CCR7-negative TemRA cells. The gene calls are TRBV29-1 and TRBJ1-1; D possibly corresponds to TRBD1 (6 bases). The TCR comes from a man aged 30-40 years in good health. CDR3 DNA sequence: TGCAGCGTGCTCGTACAGGGTTGGGAAGCTTTCTTT. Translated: CSVLVQGWEAFF.